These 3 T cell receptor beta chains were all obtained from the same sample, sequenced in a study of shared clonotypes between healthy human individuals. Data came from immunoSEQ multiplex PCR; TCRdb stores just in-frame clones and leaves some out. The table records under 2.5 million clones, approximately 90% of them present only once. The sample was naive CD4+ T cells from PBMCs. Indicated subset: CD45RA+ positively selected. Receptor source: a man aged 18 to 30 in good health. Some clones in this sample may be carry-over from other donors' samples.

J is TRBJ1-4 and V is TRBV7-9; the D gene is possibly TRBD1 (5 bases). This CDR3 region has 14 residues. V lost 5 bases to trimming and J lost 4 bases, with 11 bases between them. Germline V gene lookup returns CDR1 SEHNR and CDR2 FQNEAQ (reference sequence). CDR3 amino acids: CASSPGTVNEKLFF. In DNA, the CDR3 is TGTGCCAGCAGCCCCGGGACGGTTAATGAAAAACTGTTTTTT.

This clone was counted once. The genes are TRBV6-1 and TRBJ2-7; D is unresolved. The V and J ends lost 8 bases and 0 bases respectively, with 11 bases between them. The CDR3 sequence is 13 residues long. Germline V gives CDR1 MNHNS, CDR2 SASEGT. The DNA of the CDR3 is TGTGCCAGCTGCCGCGAAATCTCCTACGAGCAGTACTTC. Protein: CASCREISYEQYF.

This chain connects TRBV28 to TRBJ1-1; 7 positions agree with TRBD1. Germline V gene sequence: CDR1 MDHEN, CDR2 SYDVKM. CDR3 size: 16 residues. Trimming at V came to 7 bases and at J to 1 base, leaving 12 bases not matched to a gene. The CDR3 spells CASTVNRGKGNTEAFF. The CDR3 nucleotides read TGTGCCAGCACCGTGAACAGGGGAAAGGGGAACACTGAAGCTTTCTTT.